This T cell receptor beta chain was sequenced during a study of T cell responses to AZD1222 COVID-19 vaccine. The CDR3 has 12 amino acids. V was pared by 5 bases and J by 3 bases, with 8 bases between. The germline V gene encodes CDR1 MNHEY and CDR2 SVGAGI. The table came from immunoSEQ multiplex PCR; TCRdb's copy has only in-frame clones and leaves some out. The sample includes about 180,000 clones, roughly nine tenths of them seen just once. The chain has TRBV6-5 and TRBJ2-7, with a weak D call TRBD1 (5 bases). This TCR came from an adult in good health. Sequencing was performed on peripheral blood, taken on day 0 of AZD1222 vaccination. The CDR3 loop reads CASSHDSYEQYF. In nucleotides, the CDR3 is TGTGCCAGCAGTCACGACAGCTACGAGCAGTACTTC.